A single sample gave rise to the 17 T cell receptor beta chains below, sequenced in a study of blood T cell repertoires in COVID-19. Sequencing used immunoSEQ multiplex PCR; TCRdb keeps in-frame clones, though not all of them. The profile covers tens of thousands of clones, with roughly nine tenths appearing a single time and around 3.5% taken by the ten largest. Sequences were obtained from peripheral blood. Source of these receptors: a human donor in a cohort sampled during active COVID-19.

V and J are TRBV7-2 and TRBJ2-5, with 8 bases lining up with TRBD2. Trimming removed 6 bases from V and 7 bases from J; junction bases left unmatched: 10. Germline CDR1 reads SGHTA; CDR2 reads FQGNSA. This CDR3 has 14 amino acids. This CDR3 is CASSLGLDTGTQYF. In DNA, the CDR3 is TGTGCCAGCAGTTTGGGACTAGACACTGGGACCCAGTACTTC.

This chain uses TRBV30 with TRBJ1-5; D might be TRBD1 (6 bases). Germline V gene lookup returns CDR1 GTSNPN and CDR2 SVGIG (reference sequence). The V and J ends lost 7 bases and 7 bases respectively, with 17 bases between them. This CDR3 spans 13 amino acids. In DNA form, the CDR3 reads TGTGCCTCCTCTCAGGGGTTGGGGCAGCCCCAGCATTTT. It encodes CASSQGLGQPQHF.

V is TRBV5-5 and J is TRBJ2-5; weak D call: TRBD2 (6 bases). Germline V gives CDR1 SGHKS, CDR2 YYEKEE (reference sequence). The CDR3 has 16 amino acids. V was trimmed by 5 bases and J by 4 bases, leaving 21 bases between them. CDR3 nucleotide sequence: TGTGCCAGCAGACGACAGACGGGGGTTCATGTAGAGACCCAGTACTTC. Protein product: CASRRQTGVHVETQYF.

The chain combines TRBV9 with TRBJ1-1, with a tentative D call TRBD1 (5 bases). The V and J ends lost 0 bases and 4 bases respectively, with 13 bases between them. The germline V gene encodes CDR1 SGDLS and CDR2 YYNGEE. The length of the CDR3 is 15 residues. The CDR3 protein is CASSVGGPMGTEAFF. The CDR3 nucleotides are TGTGCCAGCAGCGTAGGGGGCCCCATGGGCACTGAAGCTTTCTTT.

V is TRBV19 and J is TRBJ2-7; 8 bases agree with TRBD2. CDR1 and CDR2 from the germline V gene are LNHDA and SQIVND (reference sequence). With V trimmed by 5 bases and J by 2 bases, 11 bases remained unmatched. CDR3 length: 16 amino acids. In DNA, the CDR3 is TGTGCCAGTAGTGGATCACGAACTAGCGGCCCCTACGAGCAGTACTTC. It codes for CASSGSRTSGPYEQYF.

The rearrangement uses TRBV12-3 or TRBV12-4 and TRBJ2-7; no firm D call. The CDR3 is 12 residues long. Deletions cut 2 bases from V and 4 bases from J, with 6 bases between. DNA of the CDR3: TGTGCCAGCAGTTTATCGCGGTACGAGCAGTACTTC. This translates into CASSLSRYEQYF.

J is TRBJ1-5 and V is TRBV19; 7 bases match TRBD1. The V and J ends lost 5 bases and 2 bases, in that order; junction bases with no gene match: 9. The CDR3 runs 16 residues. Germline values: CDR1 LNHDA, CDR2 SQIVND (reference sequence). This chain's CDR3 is CASSPPTGRGNQPQHF. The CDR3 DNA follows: TGTGCCAGTAGTCCGCCGACAGGGAGAGGCAATCAGCCCCAGCATTTT.

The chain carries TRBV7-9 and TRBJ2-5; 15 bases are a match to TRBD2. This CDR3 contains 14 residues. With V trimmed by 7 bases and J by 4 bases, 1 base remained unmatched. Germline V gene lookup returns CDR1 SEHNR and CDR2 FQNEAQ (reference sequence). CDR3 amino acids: CASKGLAGGETQYF. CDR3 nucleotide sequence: TGTGCCAGCAAGGGACTAGCGGGGGGAGAGACCCAGTACTTC. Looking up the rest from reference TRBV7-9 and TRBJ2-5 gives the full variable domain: DTGVSQNPRHKITKRGQNVTFRCDPISEHNRLYWYRQTLGQGPEFLTYFQNEAQLEKSRLLSDRFSAERPKGSFSTLEIQRTEQGDSAMYLCASKGLAGGETQYFGPGTRLLVL.

The CDR3 coding sequence is TGTGCCAGCTCACACGACCGCCTGGGACTAGCGGCAAAAAACATTCAGTACTTC. The encoded protein is CASSHDRLGLAAKNIQYF. The V gene is TRBV18, the J gene TRBJ2-4; the match to TRBD2 covers 11 bases. Germline V lookup: CDR1 KGHSH, CDR2 LQKENI. Unmatched junction bases numbered 12, after V lost 4 bases and J lost 4 bases. The CDR3 is 18 residues long.

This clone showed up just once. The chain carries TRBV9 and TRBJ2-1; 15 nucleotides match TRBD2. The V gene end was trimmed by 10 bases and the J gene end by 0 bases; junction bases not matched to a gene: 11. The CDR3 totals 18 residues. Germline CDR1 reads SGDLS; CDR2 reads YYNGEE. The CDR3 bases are TGTGCCGCCCCGGGACTAGCGGGGGGTGCGAGCTCCTACAATGAGCAGTTCTTC. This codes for CAAPGLAGGASSYNEQFF.

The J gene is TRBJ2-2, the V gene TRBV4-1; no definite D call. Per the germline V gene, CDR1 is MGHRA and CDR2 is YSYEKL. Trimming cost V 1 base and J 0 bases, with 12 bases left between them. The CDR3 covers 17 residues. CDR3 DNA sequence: TGCGCCAGCAGCCAAGTTCTTCAACTCGCGAACACCGGGGAGCTGTTTTTT. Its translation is CASSQVLQLANTGELFF.

Written as DNA, the CDR3 is TGTGCCAGCAGCCAAGCCCGCGGGGACGGGACCCAGTACTTC. Its protein product is CASSQARGDGTQYF. The chain recombines TRBV3-1 (or the pseudogene TRBV3-2) with TRBJ2-5; D possibly corresponds to TRBD2 (6 bases). Germline-derived CDR1 and CDR2 are LGHDT and YNNKEL (reference sequence). Trimming shortened V by 1 base and J by 7 bases, and 13 bases separated the two germline ends. The CDR3 extends over 14 amino acids.

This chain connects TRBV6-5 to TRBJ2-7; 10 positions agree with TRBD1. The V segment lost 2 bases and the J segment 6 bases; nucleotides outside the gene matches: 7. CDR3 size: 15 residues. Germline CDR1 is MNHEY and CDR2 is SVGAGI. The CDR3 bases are TGTGCCAGCAGTTACACCAGACAGGGGGCTAGCGAGCAGTACTTC. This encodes CASSYTRQGASEQYF.

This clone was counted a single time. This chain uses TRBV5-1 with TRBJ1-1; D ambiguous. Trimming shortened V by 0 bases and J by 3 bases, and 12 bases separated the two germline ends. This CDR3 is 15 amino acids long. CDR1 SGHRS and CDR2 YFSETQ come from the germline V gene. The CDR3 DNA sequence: TGCGCCAGCAGCTTGGTATCTCCTACGGACACTGAAGCTTTCTTT. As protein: CASSLVSPTDTEAFF.

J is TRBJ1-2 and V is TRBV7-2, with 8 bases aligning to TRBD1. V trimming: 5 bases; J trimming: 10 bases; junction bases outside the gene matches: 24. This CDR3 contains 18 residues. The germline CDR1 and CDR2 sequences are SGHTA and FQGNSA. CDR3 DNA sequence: TGTGCCAGCAGCCCCACCCGACAGGGGCTGAGTGTCCCCATCTTCTACACCTTC. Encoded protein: CASSPTRQGLSVPIFYTF.

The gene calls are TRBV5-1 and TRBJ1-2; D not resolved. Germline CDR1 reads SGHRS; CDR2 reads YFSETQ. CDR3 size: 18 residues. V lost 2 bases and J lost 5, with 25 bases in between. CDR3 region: CASSFSGRAADFRYGYTF. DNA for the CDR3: TGCGCCAGCAGCTTCTCGGGCAGAGCGGCGGATTTTAGGTATGGCTACACCTTC.

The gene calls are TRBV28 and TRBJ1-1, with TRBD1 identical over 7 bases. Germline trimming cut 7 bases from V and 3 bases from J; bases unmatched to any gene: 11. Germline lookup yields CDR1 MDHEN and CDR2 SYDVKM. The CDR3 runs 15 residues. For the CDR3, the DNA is TGTGCCAGCACCGAACCCCGCGACAGGGACACTGAAGCTTTCTTT. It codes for CASTEPRDRDTEAFF.